This T cell receptor (beta chain) was obtained from a study of T cell responses to AZD1222 COVID-19 vaccine (dated by TCRdb to the early 2020s). The study in broad terms: TCR sequencing was performed for 230 to 250 trial participants, of whom 200 to 220 were given two doses of AZD1222 and around 25 were given two doses of MenACWY control vaccine. Trial participants were enrolled by age into 18-55, 56-69 and 70-plus year subgroups, with approximately 150, 28 and 58 TCR-sequenced participants respectively.

The CDR3 regions of human TCRbeta chains were analyzed by immunosequencing. The authors' analysis ran thus. Repertoire TCRs were checked for matches against a reference library of SARS-CoV-2-specific TCRs that had been generated using the MIRA antigen-specificity platform. Breadth was defined as the fraction of unique TCRs that were SARS-CoV-2-associated, and depth was defined as the fraction of total T cells that were SARS-CoV-2-associated. Each spike-specific TCR was assigned to its reactive spike region and to a CD4 or CD8 class using the MIRA data. Log10-transformed breadth and depth values were compared by one-way ANOVA with Sidak's multiple comparisons tests. TCRdb provides this immuneACCESS table in a form limited to in-frame rearrangements. Some clones are lacking; in checked studies, under half of them reflect an unresolved V gene, and why the rest are absent is not known. The V and J calls and clone size come from that table; D and trimming were worked out from the DNA. For this sample the table gives roughly 160,000 clones, of which roughly nine tenths were detected only once. The ten most abundant clones make up about 4.6% of the sample.

Results and caveats for the whole study, not just this receptor: Because no day 14 peak-response samples were available, repertoires were characterized only after the peak T cell response. Spike-specific TCR breadth and depth rose significantly after two AZD1222 doses compared with day 0 and with MenACWY recipients. Vaccine-associated CD4 TCRs spanned the whole spike protein, with dominant responses in regions 160-218 and 743-854. Conclusions about previously exposed vaccinees were limited because only five to seven AZD1222 recipients were SARS-CoV-2 seropositive at baseline. Participants were mostly white British, with more females than males. The authors suggested clonal diversity may have been underestimated. The 56-69-year group was small, and its depth increase did not reach significance, likely because of low power. Epitopes outside the regions mutated in the B.1.351 and B.1.1.7 variants were reportedly recognized by nearly half of the unique spike-specific TCRs.

The time point tag for this specimen amounts to: baseline before first vaccination. The label giving this sample's treatment or condition can be read as: meningococcal conjugate vaccine given as trial control. Samples from vaccinated people were obtained from the UK trials COV001 and COV002, which included a single-blind randomized controlled phase 2/3 trial of AZD1222 (ChAdOx1 nCoV-19) in healthy adults. For TCRbeta chain sequencing, PBMC samples were collected from trial participants at day 0 and at day 28 after the second dose. For this clone: The specificity of this receptor is unknown. Base qualities are not recorded, but no much larger clone differs from it by a single base.

The receptor comes from an adult in good health. This material consisted of peripheral blood, taken on day 0 of MenACWY control vaccination.

The DNA sequence reads TGTGCCAGCAGCCGCAAAGGGACTCCCCTAAGTAATGAGCAGTTCTTC. Its translation is CASSRKGTPLSNEQFF. The V and J genes are TRBV3-1 (or the pseudogene TRBV3-2) and TRBJ2-1; TRBD2 is a weak D gene call, 6 bases matching. V is pared back by 4 bases and J by 7 bases, with 20 bases lying between the germline termini. According to the germline V gene (reference sequence), CDR1 reads LGHDT and CDR2 reads YNNKEL. Inclusive of the bounding cysteine and phenylalanine, the CDR3 is 16 residues long. Only CDR3 DNA remains: 48 bases, in frame from the first base.